The rows below give T cell receptor beta chains drawn from one sample of a study of CD8+ T cells in alopecia areata. The protocol was immunoSEQ multiplex PCR, while the TCRdb copy is restricted to in-frame clones and leaves out a portion. Of approximately 180,000 clones detected, 50% to 60% appear once; the ten largest clones hold around 15%. The sample was CD4+ T cells sorted from blood, taken at week 0. These TCRs come from a human donor with alopecia areata. The CDR3 runs from the conserved cysteine through the conserved F or W. A D gene is named only where the DNA matches it firmly. The size of a clone is reported for some rows only, either as once, few or many, or as a class for expanded clones.

d_gene,j_gene,v_gene,abundance,CDR3nt,CDR3aa
-,TRBJ1-3,TRBV30,-,TGTGCCTGGAGCCGAGGTCGCTCTGGAAACACCATATATTTT,CAWSRGRSGNTIYF
-,TRBJ1-1,TRBV6-7,-,TGTGCCAGCAATTGGGCGACACAGGCCCAGAACACTGAAGCTTTCTTT,CASNWATQAQNTEAFF
-,TRBJ1-1,TRBV27,-,TGTGCCAGCAGTTTATTTACGGCATCTACTGAAGCTTTCTTT,CASSLFTASTEAFF
TRBD1,TRBJ1-2,TRBV5-1,-,TGCGCCAGCAGCTTGGGGGACAGCTCTAGAGGCTACACCTTC,CASSLGDSSRGYTF
-,TRBJ2-7,TRBV6-5,-,TGTGCCAGCAGGGGAGGATCGTACGAGCAGTACTTC,CASRGGSYEQYF
-,TRBJ2-1,TRBV11-2,-,TGTGCCAGCAGGGAACCCCGGGAGTACAATGAGCAGTTCTTC,CASREPREYNEQFF
TRBD1,TRBJ2-7,TRBV29-1,-,TGCAGCGTTGCGGCTGGTATAGGTGGGACAGACGGGCAGTACTTC,CSVAAGIGGTDGQYF
-,TRBJ2-7,TRBV25-1,few,TGTGCCAGCAGTGAAATAGGGGCCCACTACGAGCAGTACTTC,CASSEIGAHYEQYF
-,TRBJ1-5,TRBV6-5,few,TGTGCCAGCAGTTACTCAGTGACCAATCAGCCCCAGCATTTT,CASSYSVTNQPQHF
-,TRBJ1-2,TRBV15,few,TGTGCCACCAGCAGAGATCAGGCGAGTGGCTATGGCTACACCTTC,CATSRDQASGYGYTF
-,TRBJ1-6,TRBV6-5,-,TGTGCCAGCAGTTACTCGATGCGTGTGTCACCCCTCCACTTT,CASSYSMRVSPLHF
-,TRBJ2-2,TRBV29-1,few,TGCAGCGTTGATCCGGGGATCGGGCCGGCCGGGGAGCTGTTTTTT,CSVDPGIGPAGELFF
-,TRBJ2-2,TRBV5-1,-,TGCGCCAGCAGCTTGGAGCGTGGTGACACCGGGGAGCTGTTTTTT,CASSLERGDTGELFF
TRBD1,TRBJ2-1,TRBV30,-,TGTGCCTGGAGTGTGGACAGGGCGTACAACAATGAGCAGTTCTTC,CAWSVDRAYNNEQFF
-,TRBJ2-4,TRBV30,-,TGTGCCTGGAGTGTCACGGCCACCAAAAACATTCAGTACTTC,CAWSVTATKNIQYF
-,TRBJ2-5,TRBV2,-,TGTGCCGGCGGTGTAACGTCCAGAGAGACCCAGTACTTC,CAGGVTSRETQYF
-,TRBJ2-5,TRBV14,few,TGTGCCAGTCCCCAGACAATCCAAGAGACCCAGTACTTC,CASPQTIQETQYF
-,TRBJ2-2,TRBV7-9,-,TGTGCCAGCAGCTCCGACAGGAGGAACACCGGGGAGCTGTTTTTT,CASSSDRRNTGELFF
TRBD1,TRBJ1-2,TRBV27,-,TGTGCCAGCAGCCCACAGGGGTATGGCTACACCTTC,CASSPQGYGYTF
-,TRBJ2-5,TRBV2,-,TGTGCCAGCAGCGAGACTGGGGGGACCCAGTACTTC,CASSETGGTQYF
TRBD2,TRBJ2-3,TRBV29-1,-,TGCAGCGCGCGGGGGGCACATGGCACAGATACGCAGTATTTT,CSARGAHGTDTQYF
TRBD1,TRBJ1-6,TRBV27,-,TGTGCCAGCAGTCCGCGGACAGGGGATAGGAATTCACCCCTCCACTTT,CASSPRTGDRNSPLHF
TRBD1,TRBJ1-1,TRBV5-6,few,TGTGCCAGCAGCCCGGGACAGGTCATCACTGAAGCTTTCTTT,CASSPGQVITEAFF
-,TRBJ1-4,TRBV6-6,-,TGTGCCAGCAGGCTCCGGGACCCGGGCAAGGAACTGTTTTTT,CASRLRDPGKELFF
-,TRBJ1-1,TRBV20-1,-,TGCAGTGCTAGTGAGAACACTGAAGCTTTCTTT,CSASENTEAFF
-,TRBJ2-1,TRBV28,-,TGTGCCAGCAGTTCTGTGACCTACAATGAGCAGTTCTTC,CASSSVTYNEQFF
-,TRBJ2-4,TRBV2,-,TGTGCCAGCCCGATGAGGCGGCGGGATAAGTACATTCAGTACTTC,CASPMRRRDKYIQYF
TRBD1,TRBJ1-5,TRBV10-3,few,TGTGCCATCAGTGACCCTGGGGACAGCCCGAATCAGCCCCAGCATTTT,CAISDPGDSPNQPQHF
-,TRBJ2-5,TRBV5-6,-,TGTGCCAGCAGCTTGGGACTGGGCCAAGAGACCCAGTACTTC,CASSLGLGQETQYF
-,TRBJ1-1,TRBV29-1,-,TGCAGCGTTGCGGGGGCGAACACTGAAGCTTTCTTT,CSVAGANTEAFF
-,TRBJ2-7,TRBV20-1,-,TGCAGTGCCTCGGCAGACCACGAGCAGTACTTC,CSASADHEQYF
-,TRBJ1-2,TRBV10-3,-,TGTGCCATCAGTGCACAGCCCTATGGCTACACCTTC,CAISAQPYGYTF
-,TRBJ1-1,TRBV5-6,-,TGTGCCAGCAGCTTCGTGGGACAGAACACTGAAGCTTTCTTT,CASSFVGQNTEAFF
-,TRBJ2-2,TRBV30,few,TGTGCCTGGAGTTCGGGAGCAGGGAACACCGGGGAGCTGTTTTTT,CAWSSGAGNTGELFF
TRBD1,TRBJ1-5,TRBV7-2,-,TGTGCCAGCAGCCCGAGGACAGGGACGGAGCCCCAGCATTTT,CASSPRTGTEPQHF
-,TRBJ1-5,TRBV29-1,-,TGCAGCGTGGGGGATCAGCCCCAGCATTTT,CSVGDQPQHF
-,TRBJ1-6,TRBV30,-,TGTGCCTGGAACGTCCGGGGTTATTCACCCCTCCACTTT,CAWNVRGYSPLHF
TRBD1,TRBJ2-7,TRBV29-1,-,TGCAGCGCAGGGACAGGGAGCTACGAGCAGTACTTC,CSAGTGSYEQYF
-,TRBJ2-1,TRBV7-6,-,TGTGCCAGCAGCTTACTTTCTGTTGCCTCCTACAATGAGCAGTTCTTC,CASSLLSVASYNEQFF
-,TRBJ2-3,TRBV5-1,-,TGCGCCAGCAGCTTGGAGAGCACAGATACGCAGTATTTT,CASSLESTDTQYF
TRBD2,TRBJ2-5,TRBV7-3,-,TGTGCCAGCAGCCCGGGACTAGCGATTGAAGAGACCCAGTACTTC,CASSPGLAIEETQYF
-,TRBJ2-3,TRBV4-1,few,TGCGCCAGCAGCCAAGACACAGATACGCAGTATTTT,CASSQDTDTQYF
-,TRBJ1-1,TRBV5-1,-,TGCGCCAGCAGCTTGGTCGGCGGCAGGGTATCCCGGAACACTGAAGCTTTCTTT,CASSLVGGRVSRNTEAFF